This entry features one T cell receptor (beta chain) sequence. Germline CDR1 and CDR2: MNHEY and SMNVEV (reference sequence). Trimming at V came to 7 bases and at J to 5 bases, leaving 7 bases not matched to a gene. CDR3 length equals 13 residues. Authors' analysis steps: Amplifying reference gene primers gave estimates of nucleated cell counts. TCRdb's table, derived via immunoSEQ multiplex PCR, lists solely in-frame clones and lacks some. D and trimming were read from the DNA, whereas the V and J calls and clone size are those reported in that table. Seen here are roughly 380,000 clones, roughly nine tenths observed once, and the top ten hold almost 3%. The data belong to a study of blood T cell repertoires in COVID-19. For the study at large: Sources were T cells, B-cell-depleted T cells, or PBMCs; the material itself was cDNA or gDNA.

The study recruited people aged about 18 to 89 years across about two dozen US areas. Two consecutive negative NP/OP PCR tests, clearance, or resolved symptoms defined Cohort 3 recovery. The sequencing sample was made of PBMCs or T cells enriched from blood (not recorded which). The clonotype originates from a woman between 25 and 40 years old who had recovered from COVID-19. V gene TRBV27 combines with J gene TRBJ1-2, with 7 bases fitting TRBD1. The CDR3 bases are TGTGCCAGCACCTTTAACAGGGGTTATGGCTACACCTTC. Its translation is CASTFNRGYGYTF.